The 17 T cell receptor beta chains presented below share a single source sample, sequenced in a study of T cell responses to AZD1222 COVID-19 vaccine. Method: immunoSEQ multiplex PCR; TCRdb's copy keeps in-frame clones and lacks some. The data contain 140,000 to 150,000 clones, around 83% of them singletons. Sequenced here: peripheral blood, sampled on day 0 of MenACWY control vaccination. Receptor source: an adult in good health.

This clone has only a few counts. The rearrangement links TRBV14 to TRBJ2-3; 8 bases map to TRBD2. CDR3 size: 19 residues. Germline CDR1 reads SGHDN; CDR2 reads FVKESK. V was pared by 0 bases and J by 2 bases, with 13 bases of the junction left unmatched. The CDR3 loop is CASSQDPVLVAGYTDTQYF. CDR3 in DNA: TGTGCCAGCAGCCAAGATCCAGTTTTGGTAGCGGGGTACACAGATACGCAGTATTTT.

The J gene is TRBJ1-1, the V gene TRBV27; weak D call: TRBD1 (6 bases). V dropped 6 bases and J dropped 3 bases, with 14 bases sitting between them. The CDR3 runs to 14 residues. Germline CDR1 MNHEY, CDR2 SMNVEV (reference sequence). The CDR3: CASSLRGRYTEAFF. The CDR3 nucleotides read TGTGCCAGCAGCCTCAGGGGTAGATACACTGAAGCTTTCTTT.

The chain couples TRBV5-1 to TRBJ1-2; possibly TRBD1 for D (5 bases). Trimming removed 3 bases from V and 4 bases from J, with 10 bases in between. Looked up from germline, CDR1 is SGHRS and CDR2 is YFSETQ. The CDR3 totals 13 residues. CDR3: CASSSGQGYGYTF. CDR3 nucleotides: TGCGCCAGCAGCTCAGGACAAGGCTATGGCTACACCTTC. Full variable domain (remainder filled in from reference TRBV5-1 and TRBJ1-2): KAGVTQTPRYLIKTRGQQVTLSCSPISGHRSVSWYQQTPGQGLQFLFEYFSETQRNKGNFPGRFSGRQFSNSRSEMNVSTLELGDSALYLCASSSGQGYGYTFGSGTRLTVV.

The CDR3 coding sequence is TGTGCCAGCAGCTTAGACCCCAGACAGGCTGGGGCCAACGTCCTGACTTTC. Translating gives CASSLDPRQAGANVLTF. The chain joins TRBV7-2 to TRBJ2-6, with D possibly matching TRBD1 (6 bases). V dropped 1 base and J dropped 2 bases, with 12 bases sitting between them. Germline V gene sequence: CDR1 SGHTA, CDR2 FQGNSA. The length of the CDR3 is 17 residues.

The chain is built from TRBV27 and TRBJ2-6, with 7 bases fitting TRBD1. The germline V gene has CDR1 MNHEY and CDR2 SMNVEV (reference sequence). This CDR3 region has 18 residues. Trimming at V came to 5 bases and at J to 0 bases, leaving 10 bases not matched to a gene. CDR3 in DNA: TGTGCCAGCAGTCAAGCCCGGGACAGATTCTCTGGGGCCAACGTCCTGACTTTC. This encodes CASSQARDRFSGANVLTF. The whole variable domain, remainder taken from reference TRBV27 and TRBJ2-6, is EAQVTQNPRYLITVTGKKLTVTCSQNMNHEYMSWYRQDPGLGLRQIYYSMNVEVTDKGDVPEGYKVSRKEKRNFPLILESPSPNQTSLYFCASSQARDRFSGANVLTFGAGSRLTVL.

Note on this clone: The junction shows a germline mismatch at one end, possibly a read error. The chain has TRBV2 and TRBJ2-4, with D perhaps assigned TRBD1 or TRBD2 (5 bases each). CDR1 is SNHLY, CDR2 FYNNEI, per germline. The CDR3 totals 15 residues. The CDR3 region is CASSEGGLAQNIQYF. In DNA form, the CDR3 reads TGTGCCAGCAGTGAAGGGGGCCTAGCCCAAAACATTCAGTACTTC.

The CDR3 DNA follows: TGTGCCTGGAAATTCGGGACAGGGGGCGTTATTAATGAAAAACTGTTTTTT. Amino acids: CAWKFGTGGVINEKLFF. The chain carries TRBV30 and TRBJ1-4; 12 positions match TRBD1. After removal of 4 bases from V and 4 bases from J, the junction contained 10 bases not matched to a gene. The CDR3 has 17 amino acids. From germline, CDR1 is GTSNPN and CDR2 SVGIG (reference sequence).

The chain has TRBV13 and TRBJ2-3, with 13 bases identical to TRBD2. CDR3 length equals 16 residues. V trimming: 3 bases; J trimming: 0 bases; junction bases outside the gene matches: 0. Germline V gene data show CDR1 as PRHDT and CDR2 as FYEKMQ (reference sequence). CDR3 protein: CASSLGLAGSTDTQYF. Written as DNA, the CDR3 is TGTGCCAGCAGCTTGGGACTAGCGGGGAGCACAGATACGCAGTATTTT.

The CDR3 sequence is CASRNLGTGTYNEQFF. The DNA for the CDR3 is TGTGCCAGCCGCAACCTGGGGACAGGGACATACAATGAGCAGTTCTTC. The chain couples TRBV3-1 (or the pseudogene TRBV3-2) to TRBJ2-1, with 9 bases aligning to TRBD1. In germline, CDR1 is LGHDT, CDR2 YNNKEL (reference sequence). This CDR3 is 16 amino acids long. V shed 8 bases and J 4 bases; nucleotides not matched to a gene: 12.

The chain links TRBV5-5 to TRBJ1-3; D unclear. V lost 4 bases to trimming and J lost 9 bases, with 23 bases between them. This CDR3 contains 16 residues. Germline V CDR1 and CDR2: SGHKS, YYEKEE (reference sequence). CDR3 residues: CASSVGLTGRSSTIYF. CDR3 nucleotide sequence: TGTGCCAGCAGCGTTGGTCTCACGGGCCGGTCGAGCACCATATATTTT.

This chain joins TRBV10-3 and TRBJ1-5; TRBD1 is a possible D gene (6 bases). This CDR3 has 15 amino acids. The V and J ends lost 2 bases and 0 bases respectively, with 8 bases between them. CDR1 is ENHRY and CDR2 is SYGVKD in the germline V gene. The CDR3 sequence is CAISEGQYSNQPQHF. DNA for the CDR3: TGTGCCATCAGTGAGGGACAGTATAGCAATCAGCCCCAGCATTTT.

The chain combines TRBV19 with TRBJ1-6; 7 positions agree with TRBD1. The germline gives CDR1 LNHDA, CDR2 SQIVND (reference sequence). J was trimmed by 10 bases and V by 3 bases; bases with no gene match: 9. The CDR3 runs to 15 residues. The CDR3 DNA follows: TGTGCCAGTAGTATCCGACAGGGCAACGGGTCACCCCTCCACTTT. It encodes CASSIRQGNGSPLHF.

This clone was seen a single time. The CDR3 loop reads CASSLLAGGPGEQFF. The CDR3 DNA follows: TGTGCCAGCAGCCTCCTAGCGGGGGGGCCGGGTGAGCAGTTCTTC. The chain recombines TRBV7-9 with TRBJ2-1; 12 nucleotides align to TRBD2. Trimming at V came to 5 bases and at J to 9 bases, leaving 8 bases not matched to a gene. In germline, CDR1 is SEHNR, CDR2 FQNEAQ (reference sequence). This CDR3 is built from 15 residues.

This sequence joins TRBV5-4 and TRBJ2-1, with 14 nucleotides matching TRBD2. Germline values: CDR1 SGHNT, CDR2 YYREEE (reference sequence). CDR3 length: 16 residues. The ends lost 4 bases at V and 6 bases at J; junction bases unmatched: 6. The CDR3 protein is CASSPTSGGALNEQFF. CDR3 sequence (DNA): TGTGCCAGCAGCCCGACTAGCGGGGGGGCTCTCAATGAGCAGTTCTTC.

This clone is medium-sized by share. This chain uses TRBV7-9 with TRBJ2-7; unclear D gene. The V end lost 5 bases, the J end lost 6 bases, and 14 bases lay between the germline ends. CDR1 SEHNR and CDR2 FQNEAQ come from the germline V gene (reference sequence). This CDR3 has 13 amino acids. The DNA of the CDR3 is TGTGCCAGCAGCCCATCCGGGTCCCCCGAGCAGTACTTC. As protein: CASSPSGSPEQYF.

The CDR3 nucleotides read TGCGCCAGCAGCCAAGAGACAGGATTCACTGAAGCTTTCTTT. As protein: CASSQETGFTEAFF. This chain connects TRBV4-1 to TRBJ1-1; a weak D match, TRBD1 (6 bases). This CDR3 region has 14 residues. The germline V and J ends were trimmed by 0 bases and 4 bases, with 9 bases remaining between them. Germline loops: CDR1 MGHRA, CDR2 YSYEKL.

This clone has just one count. The chain recombines TRBV19 with TRBJ1-3; TRBD1 matches at 9 bases. Germline V gene data show CDR1 as LNHDA and CDR2 as SQIVND (reference sequence). V shed 9 bases, J shed 5 bases, and the junction held 8 bases outside the gene matches. The CDR3 length is 14 residues. CDR3 loop: CASDGQGRRNTIYF. The CDR3 DNA is TGTGCCAGCGATGGACAGGGGCGTAGAAACACCATATATTTT.